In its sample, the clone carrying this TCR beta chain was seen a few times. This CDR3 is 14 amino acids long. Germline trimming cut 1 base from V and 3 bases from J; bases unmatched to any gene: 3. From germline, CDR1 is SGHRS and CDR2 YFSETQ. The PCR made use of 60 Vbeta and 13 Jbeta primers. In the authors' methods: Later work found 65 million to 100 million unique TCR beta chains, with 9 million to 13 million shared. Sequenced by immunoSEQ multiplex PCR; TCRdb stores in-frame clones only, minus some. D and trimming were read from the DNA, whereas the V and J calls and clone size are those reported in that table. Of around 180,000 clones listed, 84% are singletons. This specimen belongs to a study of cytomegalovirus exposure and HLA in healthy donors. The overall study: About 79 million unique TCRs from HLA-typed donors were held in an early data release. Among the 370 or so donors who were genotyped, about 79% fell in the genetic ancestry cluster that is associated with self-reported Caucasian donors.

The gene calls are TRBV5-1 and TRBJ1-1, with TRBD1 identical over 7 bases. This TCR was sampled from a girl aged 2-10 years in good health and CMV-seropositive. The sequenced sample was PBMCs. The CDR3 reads CASSLRTGDTEAFF. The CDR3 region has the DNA TGCGCCAGCAGCTTGAGGACAGGAGACACTGAAGCTTTCTTT.